These 24 T cell receptor beta chains were sequenced from one sample in a study of blood T cells in healthy people across ages. Combining a sample-barcoded 5' primer with a J-beta primer mix, a second PCR ran for roughly 6 to 12 cycles. TCRdb processed the 5' RACE reads anew with MiXCR; each CDR3 protein has one entry. The repertoire holds about 1.4 million distinct CDR3 sequences, roughly 64% seen once, with over 6.5% in the top ten. Sequenced sample: blood. These receptors were collected from a man aged 18 to 29 in good health.

This clonotype was found a few times. The chain employs TRBV29-1 and TRBJ1-5; 7 bases fit TRBD1. The CDR3 runs 13 residues. The V gene end was trimmed by 5 bases and the J gene end by 4 bases; junction bases not matched to a gene: 5. Germline V lookup: CDR1 SQVTM, CDR2 ANQGSEA. CDR3 amino acids: CSVSRGTNQPQHF. Written as DNA, the CDR3 is TGCAGCGTTTCCAGGGGGACAAATCAGCCCCAGCATTTT.

This clonotype turned up a few times. The rearrangement uses TRBV6-2 or TRBV6-3 and TRBJ2-1; D remains ambiguous. Looked up from germline, CDR1 is MNHEY and CDR2 is SVGEGT. V was trimmed by 8 bases and J by 2 bases, leaving 16 bases between them. This CDR3 region has 15 residues. CDR3 coding DNA: TGTGCCAGCGGGTATCCTGCGCCAACCTACAATGAGCAGTTCTTC. Protein product: CASGYPAPTYNEQFF.

V is TRBV19 and J is TRBJ2-1; 11 nucleotides align to TRBD1. Germline V gene sequence: CDR1 LNHDA, CDR2 SQIVND (reference sequence). The J segment lost 8 bases and the V segment lost 1 base, leaving 1 base of the junction unmatched. This CDR3 is built from 14 residues. Here the CDR3 reads CASSIVGQGDEQFF. The CDR3 DNA reads TGTGCCAGTAGTATAGTGGGACAGGGGGATGAGCAGTTCTTC. Variable domain in full (rest from reference TRBV19 and TRBJ2-1): DGGITQSPKYLFRKEGQNVTLSCEQNLNHDAMYWYRQDPGQGLRLIYYSQIVNDFQKGDIAEGYSVSREKKESFPLTVTSAQKNPTAFYLCASSIVGQGDEQFFGPGTRLTVL.

The V and J genes are TRBV21-1 and TRBJ2-3; the tabulated D call, TRBD1, remains unverified against the DNA. TRBV21-1 is deemed a pseudogene. The CDR3 is 16 amino acids. The CDR3 loop is CASSKEGPRLTDTQYF. The CDR3 DNA reads as TGTGCCAGCAGCAAAGAGGGACCCAGATTGACAGATACGCAGTATTTT.

V usage is TRBV20-1 and J usage is TRBJ2-1, with unresolved D. Deletions cut 5 bases from V and 4 bases from J, with 6 bases between. This CDR3 is 11 amino acids long. The germline gives CDR1 DFQATT, CDR2 SNEGSKA (reference sequence). This CDR3 reads CSASVYNEQFF. CDR3 in DNA: TGCAGTGCTTCAGTATACAATGAGCAGTTCTTC.

The V gene is TRBV3-1, the J gene TRBJ2-5; D not certain. The J call may be faulty, since TRBJ2-7 better matches the DNA end. Germline V gives CDR1 LGHDT, CDR2 YNNKEL (reference sequence). There are 15 residues in the CDR3. The CDR3 sequence is CASSQDRPYSYEQYF. For the CDR3, the DNA is TGTGCCAGCAGCCAAGATCGCCCTTACAGCTACGAGCAGTACTTC.

This sequence joins TRBV12-3 or TRBV12-4 and TRBJ2-7; no clear D. CDR3 length: 12 residues. Trimming removed 4 bases from V and 5 bases from J, with 9 bases in between. CDR3 loop: CASSSREDEQYF. The CDR3, as DNA: TGTGCCAGCAGTTCTAGGGAAGACGAGCAGTACTTC.

This clonotype has just one count. V is TRBV7-9 and J is TRBJ2-1; 8 bases map to TRBD1. The CDR3 is made up of 17 amino acids. CDR1 and CDR2 from the germline V gene are SEHNR and FQNEAQ (reference sequence). Unmatched junction bases numbered 13, after V lost 7 bases and J lost 2 bases. The CDR3: CASKGAPGGLPYNEQFF. CDR3 sequence (DNA): TGTGCCAGCAAAGGCGCGCCAGGGGGCCTCCCCTACAATGAGCAGTTCTTC.

V gene TRBV6-5 combines with J gene TRBJ1-6; no reliable D call. The germline V gene has CDR1 MNHEY and CDR2 SVGAGI. This CDR3 has 17 residues. V gave up 0 bases and J gave up 0 bases, with 9 bases separating them. CDR3 sequence reads: CASSYSASSSYNSPLHF. CDR3 sequence (DNA): TGTGCCAGCAGTTACTCGGCAAGTAGCTCCTATAATTCACCCCTCCACTTT.

The CDR3 DNA sequence: TGTGCCAGCAGTTTCGGGGGGGATGCCGGGTACAATGAGCAGTTCTTC. Translating it yields CASSFGGDAGYNEQFF. The chain recombines TRBV12-3 or TRBV12-4 with TRBJ2-1; 8 nucleotides match TRBD2. The CDR3 has 16 residues. V was clipped by 3 bases and J by 4 bases; unmatched bases: 8.

The chain recombines TRBV20-1 with TRBJ2-4; TRBD1 or TRBD2 may be the D gene (5 bases each). The DNA end favors TRBJ2-7, so the J call may be wrong. The CDR3 is 13 amino acids. The V gene's germline CDR1 is DFQATT and CDR2 SNEGSKA (reference sequence). In DNA, the CDR3 is TGCAGTGCTGACCGGGACGAATCCTACGAGCAGTACTTC. Its translation: CSADRDESYEQYF.

This clonotype has just a few counts. V is TRBV29-1 and J is TRBJ2-3, with no clear D. The CDR3 covers 11 residues. From germline, CDR1 is SQVTM and CDR2 ANQGSEA. Trimming stripped 3 bases from V and 8 bases from J, with 9 bases between. The CDR3 here is CSVEHSGTQYF. The CDR3, as DNA: TGCAGCGTTGAGCATTCGGGTACGCAGTATTTT.

The sample holds one count of this clonotype. The chain joins TRBV6-6 to TRBJ2-1; 9 bases line up with TRBD2. Trimming took 7 bases from V and 7 from J; bases not matched to a gene: 14. CDR3 size: 16 residues. In germline, CDR1 is MNHNY, CDR2 SVGAGI (reference sequence). This CDR3 reads CASTFPERGVENEQFF. The CDR3, as DNA: TGTGCCAGCACCTTCCCAGAGCGGGGGGTCGAAAATGAGCAGTTCTTC.

The chain carries TRBV7-9 and TRBJ2-2; TRBD2 might be the D (5 bases). Germline CDR1 and CDR2: SEHNR and FQNEAQ (reference sequence). Trimming pared 11 bases from V and 4 bases from J, leaving 17 bases between. The CDR3 is made up of 14 amino acids. The CDR3 loop is CASRPGGATGELFF. In DNA, the CDR3 is TGTGCCTCAAGACCAGGAGGTGCCACCGGGGAGCTGTTTTTT.

V gene TRBV25-1 combines with J gene TRBJ2-3; no clear D. CDR3 length: 12 amino acids. The V end lost 1 base, the J end lost 3 bases, and 2 bases lay between the germline ends. Germline V lookup: CDR1 MGHDK, CDR2 SYGVNS. DNA for the CDR3: TGTGCCAGCAGTGAATTTACAGATACGCAGTATTTT. Translating gives CASSEFTDTQYF. The whole variable domain, filled in from reference TRBV25-1 and TRBJ2-3, reads EADIYQTPRYLVIGTGKKITLECSQTMGHDKMYWYQQDPGMELHLIHYSYGVNSTEKGDLSSESTVSRIRTEHFPLTLESARPSHTSQYLCASSEFTDTQYFGPGTRLTVL.

The rearrangement links TRBV4-1 to TRBJ1-6; D not resolved. From germline, CDR1 is MGHRA and CDR2 YSYEKL. This CDR3 region has 16 residues. V was cut by 2 bases and J by 10 bases, with 18 bases left in between. The CDR3 protein is CASSQLAGFAGSPLHF. The CDR3 region has the DNA TGCGCCAGCAGCCAACTAGCGGGATTTGCGGGATCACCCCTCCACTTT.

The chain combines TRBV4-1 with TRBJ1-6; no clear D gene. Germline lookup yields CDR1 MGHRA and CDR2 YSYEKL. The CDR3 is 19 amino acids. With 0 bases removed from V and 1 base from J, the gap between germline ends came to 16 bases. The CDR3 loop is CASSQDGSIGRSYNSPLHF. In DNA form, the CDR3 reads TGCGCCAGCAGCCAAGATGGTAGTATTGGACGGTCCTATAATTCACCCCTCCACTTT.

V gene TRBV28 combines with J gene TRBJ2-1, with D possibly TRBD2 on 5 matching bases. The germline CDR1 and CDR2 sequences are MDHEN and SYDVKM. V gave up 1 base and J gave up 6 bases, with 16 bases separating them. The CDR3 runs to 16 residues. CDR3: CASSLFRTLRGNEQFF. In nucleotides, the CDR3 is TGTGCCAGCAGTTTATTTCGGACTCTTAGAGGCAATGAGCAGTTCTTC.

This clonotype has just a few counts. V is TRBV27 and J is TRBJ2-7; TRBD2 might be the D (7 bases). This CDR3 is built from 15 residues. Trimming took off 3 bases at V and 6 bases at J, with 18 bases between the two ends. Germline-derived CDR1 and CDR2 are MNHEY and SMNVEV (reference sequence). The CDR3 here is CASSLHGGRDLEQYF. CDR3 coding DNA: TGTGCCAGCAGTTTGCACGGGGGGCGAGATCTCGAGCAGTACTTC.

The chain couples TRBV4-1 to TRBJ2-4, with D possibly matching TRBD2 (6 bases). The DNA end lines up better with TRBJ2-7; the J call may be wrong. Germline assignment: CDR1 MGHRA and CDR2 YSYEKL. The CDR3 sequence is 13 residues long. DNA of the CDR3: TGCGCCAGCAGCCGGGAGGTTACCTACGAGCAGTACTTC. It codes for CASSREVTYEQYF.

This clonotype was counted only a few times. The chain has TRBV4-1 and TRBJ2-7; a weak D match, TRBD1 (6 bases). V gave up 3 bases and J gave up 2 bases, with 11 bases separating them. This CDR3 has 14 residues. Germline-derived CDR1 and CDR2 are MGHRA and YSYEKL. The CDR3 bases are TGCGCCAGCAGCCAGTATGGGACACCCTACGAGCAGTACTTC. Residues: CASSQYGTPYEQYF.

This clonotype turned up a few times. CDR3 sequence: CASSGGALYNEQFF. CDR3 DNA sequence: TGTGCCAGCAGTGGAGGGGCCCTGTACAATGAGCAGTTCTTC. The chain couples TRBV6-2 or TRBV6-3 to TRBJ2-1; D possibly corresponds to TRBD2 (6 bases). Germline lookup yields CDR1 MNHEY and CDR2 SVGEGT. CDR3 length: 14 residues. Trimming pared 5 bases from V and 4 bases from J, leaving 12 bases between.

This clonotype was observed a single time. V and J are TRBV3-1 and TRBJ2-3, with 9 bases that match TRBD1. V was clipped by 4 bases and J by 2 bases; unmatched bases: 7. Germline V lookup: CDR1 LGHDT, CDR2 YNNKEL (reference sequence). The CDR3 spans 16 residues. In DNA, the CDR3 is TGTGCCAGCAGCCTTTCCGGGACAGGGAACACAGATACGCAGTATTTT. Its protein product is CASSLSGTGNTDTQYF.

V is TRBV20-1 and J is TRBJ2-7; 8 positions match TRBD1. The DNA end is a closer match to TRBJ2-5, so the J assignment may be wrong. Germline V gene sequence: CDR1 DFQATT, CDR2 SNEGSKA (reference sequence). The CDR3 totals 13 residues. The CDR3 bases are TGCAGTGCTGTGGGACAGGACTCGGAGACCCAGTACTTC. Translated: CSAVGQDSETQYF.